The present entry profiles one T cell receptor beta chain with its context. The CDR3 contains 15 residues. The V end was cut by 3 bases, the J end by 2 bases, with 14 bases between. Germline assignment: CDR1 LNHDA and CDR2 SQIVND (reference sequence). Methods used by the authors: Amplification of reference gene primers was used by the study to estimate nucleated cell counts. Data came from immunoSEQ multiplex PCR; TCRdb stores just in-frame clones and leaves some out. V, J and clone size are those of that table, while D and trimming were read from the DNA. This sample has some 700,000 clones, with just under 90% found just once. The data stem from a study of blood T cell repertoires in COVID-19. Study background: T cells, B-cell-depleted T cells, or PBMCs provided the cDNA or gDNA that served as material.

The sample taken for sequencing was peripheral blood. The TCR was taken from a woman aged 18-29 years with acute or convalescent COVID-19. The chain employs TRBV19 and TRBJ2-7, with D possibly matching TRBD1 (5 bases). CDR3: CASSIQNRGPYEQYF. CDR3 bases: TGTGCCAGTAGTATTCAAAATAGGGGCCCCTACGAGCAGTACTTC.